A selection of T cell receptor beta chains follows, all from one sample in a study of cytomegalovirus exposure and HLA in healthy donors. The repertoire was sequenced with immunoSEQ multiplex PCR; TCRdb's copy has only in-frame clones and lacks some. The table shows some 170,000 clones, with 75% occurring only once. Material for sequencing was PBMCs. These receptors all come from a woman aged 45-60 years in good health and CMV-seropositive. CDR3s include the opening cysteine and the closing phenylalanine or tryptophan. A D gene is named only where the DNA matches it firmly. Size is omitted from some rows. Given values are once, few, many or a class for expanded clones.

J | length | size | D | V | CDR3 | DNA
TRBJ2-1 | 14 | NA | TRBD1 | TRBV19 | CASSILLTGSEQFF | TGTGCCAGTAGTATCCTATTGACAGGGAGTGAGCAGTTCTTC
TRBJ2-5 | 14 | once | TRBD1 | TRBV19 | CASSTGERQETQYF | TGTGCCAGTAGCACAGGGGAGAGGCAAGAGACCCAGTACTTC
TRBJ2-7 | 14 | NA | NA | TRBV5-1 | CASSPNLQGHEQYF | TGCGCCAGCAGCCCGAACTTACAGGGACACGAGCAGTACTTC
TRBJ1-2 | 12 | NA | NA | TRBV6-6 | CASSVQDYGYTF | TGTGCCAGCTCCGTGCAGGACTATGGCTACACCTTC
TRBJ1-1 | 14 | NA | NA | TRBV5-1 | CASSLAPVPTEAFF | TGCGCCAGCAGCTTGGCTCCCGTCCCCACTGAAGCTTTCTTT
TRBJ1-4 | 15 | NA | TRBD1 | TRBV19 | CASSDRGGTGEKLFF | TGTGCCAGTAGTGACCGGGGAGGGACAGGGGAAAAACTGTTTTTT
TRBJ1-1 | 16 | NA | TRBD1 | TRBV10-3 | CATRSDRRWANTEAFF | TGTGCCACGAGGTCGGACAGGAGATGGGCGAACACTGAAGCTTTCTTT
TRBJ2-1 | 13 | NA | NA | TRBV6-1 | CASILGAYNEQFF | TGTGCCAGCATCCTGGGCGCTTACAATGAGCAGTTCTTC
TRBJ1-1 | 17 | NA | TRBD1 | TRBV5-1 | CASSPPGTGGRGPRAFF | TGCGCCAGCAGCCCCCCGGGGACAGGGGGCCGTGGGCCTAGGGCTTTCTTT
TRBJ1-2 | 11 | NA | NA | TRBV6-1 | CASRGVRGYTF | TGTGCCAGCCGCGGCGTGAGGGGCTACACCTTC
TRBJ2-7 | 14 | once | TRBD1 | TRBV9 | CASSVTGTGSEQYF | TGTGCCAGCAGCGTAACCGGGACAGGGTCCGAGCAGTACTTC
TRBJ1-2 | 15 | NA | TRBD1 | TRBV5-1 | CASSSGTGSLGGYTF | TGCGCCAGCAGCTCCGGGACAGGGTCCTTGGGAGGCTACACCTTC
TRBJ2-2 | 15 | NA | NA | TRBV5-1 | CASSQGHSKTGELFF | TGCGCCAGCAGTCAGGGCCATTCTAAGACCGGGGAGCTGTTTTTT
TRBJ2-5 | 17 | NA | TRBD1 | TRBV4-1 | CASSQGFRQGAGETQYF | TGCGCCAGCAGCCAAGGATTCCGACAGGGGGCTGGAGAGACCCAGTACTTC
TRBJ2-7 | 13 | once | NA | TRBV5-8 | CASNGGAIYEQYF | TGTGCCAGCAATGGTGGGGCCATCTACGAGCAGTACTTC
TRBJ2-3 | 14 | NA | NA | TRBV5-1 | CASSRDTYTDTQYF | TGCGCCAGCAGCAGGGACACCTACACAGATACGCAGTATTTT
TRBJ2-1 | 13 | NA | NA | TRBV18 | CASSPPPGNEQFF | TGTGCCAGCTCACCACCACCGGGGAATGAGCAGTTCTTC
TRBJ2-3 | 14 | NA | TRBD2 | TRBV9 | CASNQAGGPDTQYF | TGTGCCAGCAATCAGGCGGGGGGGCCGGATACGCAGTATTTT
TRBJ1-5 | 14 | NA | NA | TRBV4-1 | CASSSEGVYQPQHF | TGCGCCAGCAGTTCCGAAGGGGTGTACCAGCCCCAGCATTTT
TRBJ2-5 | 15 | once | TRBD2 | TRBV7-9 | CALSGLAGGMVTQYF | TGTGCCCTTAGTGGGCTAGCGGGGGGCATGGTGACCCAGTACTTC
TRBJ1-2 | 14 | NA | TRBD1 | TRBV30 | CAWSGFGQGSGYTF | TGTGCCTGGAGTGGCTTCGGACAGGGCTCTGGCTACACCTTC
TRBJ1-2 | 16 | NA | NA | TRBV11-2 | CASSRYEGGAPYGYTF | TGTGCCAGCAGCCGTTATGAAGGGGGGGCCCCCTATGGCTACACCTTC
TRBJ2-7 | 14 | NA | TRBD2 | TRBV6-5 | CASSYSMGGAEQYF | TGTGCCAGCAGTTACTCGATGGGAGGGGCCGAGCAGTACTTC
TRBJ2-5 | 13 | NA | TRBD1 | TRBV5-6 | CASSARGMETQYF | TGTGCCAGCAGCGCCAGGGGGATGGAGACCCAGTACTTC
TRBJ1-2 | 12 | NA | NA | TRBV5-8 | CASSSQGYGYTF | TGTGCCAGCAGCTCACAGGGTTATGGCTACACCTTC